These 21 T cell receptor beta chains came from one sample sequenced in a study of low-dose radiotherapy and immunotherapy resistance in tumors. First-strand cDNA used TRAV- and TRBV-specific primers, covering alpha and beta chains. TCR amplification ran roughly 20 PCR cycles using constant-region and V-primer adapter primers. TCRdb independently ran MiXCR on the reads; one entry per CDR3 protein. The data hold around 80,000 distinct CDR3 sequences, with about 20% observed a single time. Time point indicated: before trial treatment. Material: PBMCs, obtained before treatment. Source of these receptors: a male donor with prostate cancer.

This clonotype was counted ten times or more. The chain employs TRBV20-1 and TRBJ2-1; TRBD2 aligns across 14 bases. J was trimmed by 9 bases and V by 0 bases; bases with no gene match: 7. Germline CDR1 reads DFQATT; CDR2 reads SNEGSKA (reference sequence). This CDR3 spans 16 amino acids. This chain's CDR3 is CSARDPGLAGAGEQFF. For the CDR3, the DNA is TGCAGTGCTAGAGATCCGGGACTAGCGGGAGCGGGTGAGCAGTTCTTC.

This clonotype has ten or more counts. This sequence joins TRBV12-3 or TRBV12-4 and TRBJ2-2, with 10 positions matching TRBD1. The CDR3 length is 15 residues. V was pared by 6 bases and J by 6 bases, with 7 bases of the junction left unmatched. The CDR3: CASSPGTGVAGELFF. The DNA of the CDR3 is TGTGCCAGCAGCCCCGGGACAGGGGTAGCCGGGGAGCTGTTTTTT.

Many counts were recorded for this clonotype. V usage is TRBV6-1 and J usage is TRBJ2-3; the D call may be TRBD1 or TRBD2 (7 bases each). There are 16 residues in the CDR3. Between the trimmed V and J ends, which lost 3 bases and 3 bases, there was a span of 16 bases. Per the germline V gene, CDR1 is MNHNS and CDR2 is SASEGT. The CDR3 DNA reads as TGTGCCAGCAGTGAGACGTACAGGGGAGGGACAGATACGCAGTATTTT. It specifies CASSETYRGGTDTQYF.

This clonotype was picked up one time. Germline is not matched at one junction end, which may reflect a read error. This sequence joins TRBV7-8 and TRBJ2-2, with a weak D call TRBD2 (6 bases). This CDR3 region has 16 residues. Germline CDR1 and CDR2: SGHVS and FQNEAQ. The CDR3 loop is CASSLTEGTNTGELLF. DNA for the CDR3: TGTGCCAGCAGCTTAACGGAGGGAACGAACACCGGGGAGCTGTTGTTT.

At least ten counts were recorded for this clonotype. The chain links TRBV6-5 to TRBJ1-3; 8 bases are a match to TRBD1. V gave up 4 bases and J gave up 0 bases; unmatched junction bases: 2. The CDR3 has 15 amino acids. The germline V gene has CDR1 MNHEY and CDR2 SVGAGI. CDR3 nucleotide sequence: TGTGCCAGCAGTTCTACAGGGGGCTCTGGAAACACCATATATTTT. Its translation is CASSSTGGSGNTIYF.

This clonotype has at least ten counts. The chain is built from TRBV19 and TRBJ1-1; D not certain. The V gene's germline CDR1 is LNHDA and CDR2 SQIVND (reference sequence). CDR3 length equals 15 residues. Trimming removed 2 bases at V and 4 bases at J, with 14 bases between. CDR3 region: CASSISVLAGTEAFF. The DNA of the CDR3 is TGTGCCAGTAGTATATCGGTTTTGGCGGGCACTGAAGCTTTCTTT.

The table lists this clonotype with many counts. The V and J genes are TRBV12-3 or TRBV12-4 and TRBJ1-2, with D perhaps matching TRBD1 (5 bases). Trimming took 6 bases from V and 4 from J, leaving 15 bases between them. CDR3 size: 14 residues. This chain's CDR3 is CASRPSGRTYGYTF. In nucleotides, the CDR3 is TGTGCCAGCAGGCCTTCGGGACGGACCTATGGCTACACCTTC.

This clonotype was seen repeatedly, ten times or more. CDR3 bases: TGTGCCAGCAGCTTAGTGGTCCTCAGCACAGATACGCAGTATTTT. Protein sequence: CASSLVVLSTDTQYF. The gene calls are TRBV7-8 and TRBJ2-3; D remains ambiguous. The CDR3 totals 15 residues. Trimming cost V 1 base and J 0 bases, with 8 bases left between them. Germline CDR1 SGHVS, CDR2 FQNEAQ.

In this sample, this clonotype turned up many times. The chain uses TRBV7-2 and TRBJ1-1; no firm D call. Trimming removed 2 bases from V and 3 bases from J, with 1 base in between. Germline V lookup: CDR1 SGHTA, CDR2 FQGNSA. This CDR3 is 11 amino acids long. The CDR3 protein is CASSLHTEAFF. Written as DNA, the CDR3 is TGTGCCAGCAGCTTACACACTGAAGCTTTCTTT. Based on the CDR3 plus reference TRBV7-2 and TRBJ1-1, the full variable domain is GAGVSQSPSNKVTEKGKDVELRCDPISGHTALYWYRQSLGQGLEFLIYFQGNSAPDKSGLPSDRFSAERTGGSVSTLTIQRTQQEDSAVYLCASSLHTEAFFGQGTRLTVV.

About this clonotype: This CDR3 is missing its conserved last phenylalanine or tryptophan, likely due to a read error. The V gene is TRBV7-3, the J gene TRBJ1-5; D is unclear. CDR1 SGHTA and CDR2 FQGTGA come from the germline V gene. The germline V and J ends were trimmed by 5 bases and 1 base, with 15 bases remaining between them. The CDR3 loop spans 16 amino acids. CDR3 coding DNA: TGTGCCAGCAGCCCTAGGGAGGCCGGGAGCAATCAGCCCCAGCATATT. Amino acids: CASSPREAGSNQPQHI.

This clonotype has ten or more counts. The chain carries TRBV6-5 and TRBJ2-1, with D tentatively TRBD2 (5 bases). V lost 3 bases, J lost 4 bases, and 13 bases lay in between. The CDR3 contains 15 residues. CDR1 is MNHEY, CDR2 SVGAGI, per germline. This chain's CDR3 is CASSYVQRHYNEQFF. DNA of the CDR3: TGTGCCAGCAGTTATGTCCAGCGGCATTACAATGAGCAGTTCTTC.

This clonotype showed up many times. This chain joins TRBV9 and TRBJ1-5, with 9 positions matching TRBD1. The CDR3 has 15 residues. V shed 3 bases and J 0 bases; nucleotides not matched to a gene: 1. Germline CDR1 SGDLS, CDR2 YYNGEE. CDR3 sequence: CASSEGQGSNQPQHF. The CDR3 region has the DNA TGTGCCAGCAGCGAGGGACAGGGTAGCAATCAGCCCCAGCATTTT.

In its sample, this clonotype was seen many times. The rearrangement joins TRBV6-2 or TRBV6-3 to TRBJ1-1; D gene uncertain. V was shortened by 4 bases and J by 1 base, with 7 bases between the two germline ends. This CDR3 has 13 amino acids. The V gene's germline CDR1 is MNHEY and CDR2 SVGEGT. In DNA form, the CDR3 reads TGTGCCAGCAGTTCTAAGGAGAACACTGAAGCTTTCTTT. It is translated as CASSSKENTEAFF.

Note on this clonotype: This probably arose from a read error, given a far larger clone one base away. The chain combines TRBV3-1 with TRBJ2-7, with D possibly matching TRBD1 (5 bases). CDR3 length: 14 residues. V lost 3 bases and J 7 bases, leaving 16 bases between the germline ends. CDR1 LGHDT and CDR2 YNNKEL come from the germline V gene (reference sequence). CDR3 region: CASSHHQGSNEQYF. In nucleotides, the CDR3 is TGTGCCAGCAGCCATCATCAGGGCTCCAATGAGCAGTACTTC.

This clonotype came up many times. This chain connects TRBV7-6 to TRBJ2-6, with a tentative D call TRBD2 (5 bases). Between the trimmed V and J ends, which lost 4 bases and 0 bases, there was a span of 13 bases. The CDR3 is 17 amino acids. In germline, CDR1 is SGHVS, CDR2 FNYEAQ. The CDR3 DNA reads TGTGCCAGCAGCTCTGAAGAGGGAAGCTCTGGGGCCAACGTCCTGACTTTC. This translates into CASSSEEGSSGANVLTF.

V gene TRBV30 combines with J gene TRBJ2-3; D may be TRBD1 (5 bases). Trimming removed 3 bases at V and 2 bases at J, with 15 bases between. Germline V gives CDR1 GTSNPN, CDR2 SVGIG (reference sequence). This CDR3 has 15 amino acids. The CDR3 protein is CAWSPPAGSTDTQYF. Here the CDR3 DNA reads TGTGCCTGGAGCCCACCGGCAGGGTCCACAGATACGCAGTATTTT. Supplemented by reference TRBV30 and TRBJ2-3, the full variable domain reads SQTIHQWPATLVQPVGSPLSLECTVEGTSNPNLYWYRQAAGRGLQLLFYSVGIGQISSEVPQNLSASRPQDRQFILSSKKLLLSDSGFYLCAWSPPAGSTDTQYFGPGTRLTVL.

This clonotype was counted ten times or more. The genes are TRBV5-4 and TRBJ2-2; D may correspond to TRBD1 or TRBD2 (6 bases each). The germline CDR1 and CDR2 sequences are SGHNT and YYREEE (reference sequence). V dropped 6 bases and J dropped 0 bases, with 15 bases sitting between them. This CDR3 is 16 amino acids long. This chain's CDR3 is CASNPRGASNTGELFF. The CDR3 region has the DNA TGTGCCAGCAACCCGAGGGGGGCGTCGAACACCGGGGAGCTGTTTTTT.

The table lists this clonotype with many counts. This sequence joins TRBV29-1 and TRBJ1-2; 9 nucleotides match TRBD1. The CDR3 length is 15 residues. Germline V gives CDR1 SQVTM, CDR2 ANQGSEA. Trimming at V came to 6 bases and at J to 3 bases, leaving 11 bases not matched to a gene. The CDR3 sequence is CSVQGALGQDYGYTF. The CDR3 nucleotides are TGCAGCGTACAGGGGGCGCTCGGGCAGGACTATGGCTACACCTTC.

Ten or more counts support this clonotype. The chain carries TRBV12-3 or TRBV12-4 and TRBJ2-7, with 9 bases fitting TRBD1. The CDR3 loop spans 13 amino acids. V dropped 5 bases and J dropped 9; count of bases not matched to a gene: 8. CDR3 loop: CASSPGQGVRQYF. The CDR3 DNA sequence: TGTGCCAGCAGTCCGGGACAGGGCGTCAGGCAGTACTTC.

This clonotype turned up a few times. The chain joins TRBV19 to TRBJ2-2; D is unclear. V lost 2 bases, J lost 1 base, and 5 bases lay in between. The CDR3 loop spans 14 amino acids. The germline gives CDR1 LNHDA, CDR2 SQIVND (reference sequence). CDR3 coding DNA: TGTGCCAGTAGTATAAGCCAGAACACCGGGGAGCTGTTTTTT. Its protein product is CASSISQNTGELFF. The full variable domain, in which reference TRBV19 and TRBJ2-2 provide the parts outside the CDR3, is DGGITQSPKYLFRKEGQNVTLSCEQNLNHDAMYWYRQDPGQGLRLIYYSQIVNDFQKGDIAEGYSVSREKKESFPLTVTSAQKNPTAFYLCASSISQNTGELFFGEGSRLTVL.

Of note for this clonotype: A far larger clone is one base from this, pointing to a likely read error. This chain links TRBV6-2 or TRBV6-3 with TRBJ1-4; 9 bases line up with TRBD1. CDR1 is MNHEY and CDR2 is SVGEGT in the germline V gene. The CDR3 has 14 amino acids. The J segment lost 7 bases and the V segment lost 7 bases, leaving 7 bases of the junction unmatched. CDR3 nucleotide sequence: TGTGCCAGCATATCCGAGACAGGGGGTGAAAAACTGTTTTTT. Residues: CASISETGGEKLFF.